The 20 T cell receptor beta chains presented below share a single source sample, sequenced in a study of radiation and T cells in renal cell carcinoma. Method: immunoSEQ multiplex PCR; TCRdb's copy keeps in-frame clones and lacks some. The sample has about 150,000 clones; around 90% are singletons. Noted time point: baseline pretreatment blood. The treatment was: 15 Gy SBRT to primary tumor, nephrectomy 4 weeks later. The sequences come from blood, collected from a patient whose treatment included radiotherapy and nephrectomy. The origin of the receptors is a woman aged 70 to 79 with renal cell carcinoma.

The sample holds one count of this clone. The rearrangement joins TRBV9 to TRBJ2-1; D uncertain. CDR1 is SGDLS, CDR2 YYNGEE, per germline. Trimming stripped 0 bases from V and 4 bases from J, with 8 bases between. The CDR3 spans 14 residues. The CDR3 is CASSVDGSYNEQFF. CDR3 coding DNA: TGTGCCAGCAGCGTAGATGGATCATACAATGAGCAGTTCTTC.

The V and J genes are TRBV20-1 and TRBJ2-2; 7 nucleotides agree with TRBD1. The CDR3 loop spans 11 amino acids. V dropped 5 bases and J dropped 6; count of bases not matched to a gene: 0. The germline gives CDR1 DFQATT, CDR2 SNEGSKA (reference sequence). CDR3 amino acids: CSAQGAGELFF. The DNA of the CDR3 is TGCAGTGCTCAGGGGGCCGGGGAGCTGTTTTTT.

The chain carries TRBV30 and TRBJ2-3; D gene uncertain. The CDR3 sequence is 17 residues long. Germline V gene data show CDR1 as GTSNPN and CDR2 as SVGIG (reference sequence). Trimming pared 1 base from V and 1 base from J, leaving 18 bases between. CDR3 in amino acids: CAWSDPPQVLGTDTQYF. In nucleotides, the CDR3 is TGTGCCTGGAGTGACCCCCCTCAGGTCCTAGGCACAGATACGCAGTATTTT.

This clone was recorded once. The chain couples TRBV5-1 to TRBJ2-7; TRBD1 matches 8 bases. The germline V gene has CDR1 SGHRS and CDR2 YFSETQ. CDR3 length equals 12 residues. V was pared by 3 bases and J by 6 bases, with 2 bases of the junction left unmatched. CDR3 region: CASSWTGLEQYF. DNA of the CDR3: TGCGCCAGCAGCTGGACAGGGCTCGAGCAGTACTTC.

CDR3 sequence reads: CASSTTGMSTEAFF. CDR3 nucleotide sequence: TGTGCCAGTAGTACAACAGGGATGAGCACTGAAGCTTTCTTT. The J gene is TRBJ1-1, the V gene TRBV19; tentative D call: TRBD1 (6 bases). The germline gives CDR1 LNHDA, CDR2 SQIVND (reference sequence). V lost 4 bases, J lost 4 bases, and 13 bases lay in between. This CDR3 has 14 amino acids.

The CDR3 is CSVERSKGYGYTF. The DNA of the CDR3 is TGCAGCGTTGAAAGAAGCAAGGGCTATGGCTACACCTTC. The V and J genes are TRBV29-1 and TRBJ1-2; D is uncertain. The CDR3 sequence is 13 residues long. V was shortened by 2 bases and J by 4 bases, with 11 bases between the two germline ends. The germline gives CDR1 SQVTM, CDR2 ANQGSEA.

The chain couples TRBV6-1 to TRBJ1-4; a weak D match, TRBD1 (6 bases). With 3 bases removed from V and 3 bases from J, the gap between germline ends came to 11 bases. The CDR3 consists of 15 residues. Germline V lookup: CDR1 MNHNS, CDR2 SASEGT. CDR3 DNA sequence: TGTGCCAGCAGTGACCGACAGGCGCCTAATGAAAAACTGTTTTTT. Translated, it gives CASSDRQAPNEKLFF.

The V and J genes are TRBV28 and TRBJ2-2; 7 positions agree with TRBD1. Germline CDR1 MDHEN, CDR2 SYDVKM. The V segment lost 5 bases and the J segment 6 bases; nucleotides outside the gene matches: 9. This CDR3 spans 15 amino acids. The CDR3 DNA sequence: TGTGCCAGCAGTCTCCGACAGGGCGGCGCCGGGGAGCTGTTTTTT. The encoded protein is CASSLRQGGAGELFF.

J is TRBJ2-7 and V is TRBV19, with a weak D call TRBD2 (6 bases). V shed 5 bases and J shed 3 bases, with 14 bases lying between them. The CDR3 sequence is 14 residues long. Per the germline V gene, CDR1 is LNHDA and CDR2 is SQIVND (reference sequence). The CDR3 DNA reads TGTGCCAGTAGTCCTGGACTACCCGACTACGAGCAGTACTTC. Translation gives CASSPGLPDYEQYF.

This rearrangement joins TRBV15 to TRBJ1-5, with 12 nucleotides matching TRBD1. Trimming took 1 base from V and 4 from J; bases not matched to a gene: 2. Germline V gene sequence: CDR1 LNHNV, CDR2 YYDKDF (reference sequence). The CDR3 length is 16 residues. CDR3 sequence reads: CATSRGGQGANQPQHF. CDR3 coding DNA: TGTGCCACCAGCAGAGGGGGACAGGGGGCAAATCAGCCCCAGCATTTT.

The genes are TRBV7-3 and TRBJ2-3; D not resolved. CDR1 is SGHTA, CDR2 FQGTGA, per germline. CDR3 length equals 12 residues. The V and J ends lost 6 bases and 2 bases respectively, with 6 bases between them. CDR3 DNA sequence: TGTGCCAGCAGTCGTAACACAGATACGCAGTATTTT. This translates into CASSRNTDTQYF.

The chain couples TRBV6-5 to TRBJ2-1, with D possibly being TRBD1 (6 bases). Germline values: CDR1 MNHEY, CDR2 SVGAGI. The CDR3 has 15 amino acids. With 5 bases removed from V and 4 bases from J, the gap between germline ends came to 15 bases. The DNA of the CDR3 is TGTGCCAGCAGTCCCCGCGGAGGACAGTACAATGAGCAGTTCTTC. The encoded protein is CASSPRGGQYNEQFF.

This clone has more than one count but fewer than ten. Other DNA sequences in the same sample also yield this CDR3. CDR3 coding DNA: TGTGCCAGCAGCTTAGATTCTTGGCAGGGGAACACTGAAGCTTTCTTT. This codes for CASSLDSWQGNTEAFF. The chain recombines TRBV11-3 with TRBJ1-1; tentatively, D is TRBD1 (5 bases). CDR3 length: 16 amino acids. V lost 0 bases to trimming and J lost 1 base, with 12 bases between them. CDR1 is SGHNT, CDR2 YENEEA, per germline.

The V call is TRBV4-2, the J call TRBJ1-6; TRBD1 matches 7 bases. The CDR3 extends over 16 amino acids. V shed 1 base, J shed 5 bases, and the junction held 5 bases outside the gene matches. Germline V gene lookup returns CDR1 LGHNA and CDR2 YNFKEQ. CDR3 bases: TGTGCCAGCAGCCAAGCTCCAGGGGGGGATAATTCACCCCTCCACTTT. It specifies CASSQAPGGDNSPLHF.

This chain joins TRBV19 and TRBJ1-4, with unresolved D. This CDR3 region has 11 residues. Trimming shortened V by 1 base and J by 11 bases, and 5 bases separated the two germline ends. Germline assignment: CDR1 LNHDA and CDR2 SQIVND (reference sequence). In DNA, the CDR3 is TGTGCCAGTAGTATAGTCGGGAAACTGTTTTTT. Protein product: CASSIVGKLFF.

The chain has TRBV19 and TRBJ2-1, with D possibly being TRBD2 (6 bases). CDR1 is LNHDA and CDR2 is SQIVND in the germline V gene (reference sequence). The CDR3 totals 13 residues. V gave up 4 bases and J gave up 3 bases, with 7 bases separating them. The DNA for the CDR3 is TGTGCCAGTAGTAGACTAGTCTACAATGAGCAGTTCTTC. Translating gives CASSRLVYNEQFF.

The chain couples TRBV6-5 to TRBJ2-2; D is unresolved. CDR3 size: 14 residues. Trimming removed 2 bases at V and 3 bases at J, with 7 bases between. From germline, CDR1 is MNHEY and CDR2 SVGAGI. The CDR3 is CASSYGQHTGELFF. The CDR3 DNA is TGTGCCAGCAGTTACGGGCAGCACACCGGGGAGCTGTTTTTT.

The chain combines TRBV19 with TRBJ1-2, with 7 bases identical to TRBD1. Germline V lookup: CDR1 LNHDA, CDR2 SQIVND (reference sequence). This CDR3 region has 15 residues. The J segment lost 4 bases and the V segment lost 0 bases, leaving 5 bases of the junction unmatched. This CDR3 reads CASSIETGQSYGYTF. CDR3 nucleotides: TGTGCCAGTAGTATAGAGACGGGACAGAGCTATGGCTACACCTTC. The full variable domain, its missing parts supplied by reference TRBV19 and TRBJ1-2, is DGGITQSPKYLFRKEGQNVTLSCEQNLNHDAMYWYRQDPGQGLRLIYYSQIVNDFQKGDIAEGYSVSREKKESFPLTVTSAQKNPTAFYLCASSIETGQSYGYTFGSGTRLTVV.

This clone has just a few counts. Written as DNA, the CDR3 is TGTGCCAGCAGCGGATGGGACGTTAACTATGGCTACACCTTC. Residues: CASSGWDVNYGYTF. This chain connects TRBV11-3 to TRBJ1-2; D perhaps matches TRBD1 (5 bases). This CDR3 comprises 14 residues. Germline V gene sequence: CDR1 SGHNT, CDR2 YENEEA. V was clipped by 5 bases and J by 1 base, with 11 bases between them.

This chain joins TRBV4-3 and TRBJ2-1, with 7 bases lining up with TRBD1. From germline, CDR1 is LGHNA and CDR2 YSLEER. There are 15 residues in the CDR3. With V trimmed by 4 bases and J by 0 bases, 3 bases remained unmatched. This chain's CDR3 is CASSRGQSSYNEQFF. The CDR3 coding sequence is TGCGCCAGCAGCCGGGGACAGTCCTCCTACAATGAGCAGTTCTTC.